This TCR beta chain was captured by sequencing in a study of Graves' ophthalmopathy and Graves' hyperthyroidism. RNA transcripts were the source from which TCR beta CDR3 regions were amplified. First-round RT-PCR employed HTBI primers, with a second-round multiplex PCR after it. TCRdb re-derived calls from the multiplex PCR reads in MiXCR, one entry per CDR3 protein. This table has hundreds of thousands of distinct CDR3 sequences, 22% appearing once. Sequenced sample: peripheral blood. This receptor was identified in a young woman with stable Graves' hyperthyroidism. Some clones in this sample may be carry-over from other donors' samples.

The CDR3 region is CASSRNTGSYGYTF. The CDR3 DNA sequence: TGTGCCAGCAGTCGGAACACAGGATCCTATGGCTACACCTTC. This chain connects TRBV27 to TRBJ1-2, with D perhaps matching TRBD1 (5 bases). CDR1 MNHEY and CDR2 SMNVEV come from the germline V gene (reference sequence). The CDR3 runs to 14 residues. The V end lost 5 bases, the J end lost 4 bases, and 14 bases lay between the germline ends.